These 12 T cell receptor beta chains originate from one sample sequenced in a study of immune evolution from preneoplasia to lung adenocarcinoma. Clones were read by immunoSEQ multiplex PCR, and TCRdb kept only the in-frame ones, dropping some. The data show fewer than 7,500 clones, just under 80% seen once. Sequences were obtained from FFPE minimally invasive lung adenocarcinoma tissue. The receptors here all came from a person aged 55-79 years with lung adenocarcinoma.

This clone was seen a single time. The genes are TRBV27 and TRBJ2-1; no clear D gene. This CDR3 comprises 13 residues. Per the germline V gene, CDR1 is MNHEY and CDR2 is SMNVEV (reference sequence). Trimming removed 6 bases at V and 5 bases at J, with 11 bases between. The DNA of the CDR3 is TGTGCCAGCAGCGATGGAAATAACAATGAGCAGTTCTTC. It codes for CASSDGNNNEQFF.

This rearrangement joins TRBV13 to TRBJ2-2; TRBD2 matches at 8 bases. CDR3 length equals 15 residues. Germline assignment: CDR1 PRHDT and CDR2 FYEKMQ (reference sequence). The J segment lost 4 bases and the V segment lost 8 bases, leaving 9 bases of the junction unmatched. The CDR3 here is CASGGWTSSTGELFF. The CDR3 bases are TGTGCCAGCGGCGGATGGACTAGCAGCACCGGGGAGCTGTTTTTT.

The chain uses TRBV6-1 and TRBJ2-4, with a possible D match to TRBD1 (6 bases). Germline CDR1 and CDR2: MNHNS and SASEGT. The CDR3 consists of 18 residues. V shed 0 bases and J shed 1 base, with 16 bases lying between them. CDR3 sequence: CASSEARTANYAKNIQYF. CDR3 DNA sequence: TGTGCCAGCAGTGAAGCGAGGACAGCCAACTACGCCAAAAACATTCAGTACTTC.

The DNA for the CDR3 is TGTGCCAGTAGCCGTTGGGGGGAGGGCTCCCAAGAGACCCAGTACTTC. It yields the protein CASSRWGEGSQETQYF. The gene calls are TRBV19 and TRBJ2-5; the match to TRBD2 covers 7 bases. Germline loops: CDR1 LNHDA, CDR2 SQIVND (reference sequence). The CDR3 has 16 amino acids. Germline trimming cut 6 bases from V and 1 base from J; bases unmatched to any gene: 11.

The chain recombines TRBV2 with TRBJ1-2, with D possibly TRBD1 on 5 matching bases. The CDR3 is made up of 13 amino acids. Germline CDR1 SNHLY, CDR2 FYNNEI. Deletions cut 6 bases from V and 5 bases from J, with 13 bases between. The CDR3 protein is CASRASGAYGYTF. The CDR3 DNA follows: TGTGCCAGCAGGGCAAGCGGGGCTTATGGCTACACCTTC.

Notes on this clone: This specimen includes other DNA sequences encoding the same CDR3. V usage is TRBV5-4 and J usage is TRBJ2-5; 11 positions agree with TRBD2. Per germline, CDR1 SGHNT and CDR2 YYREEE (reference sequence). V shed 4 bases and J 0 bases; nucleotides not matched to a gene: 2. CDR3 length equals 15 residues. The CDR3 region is CASSPTSGNQETQYF. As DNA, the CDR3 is TGTGCCAGCAGCCCGACTAGCGGGAACCAAGAGACCCAGTACTTC.

CDR3 in amino acids: CASSFPGLVYEQYF. The CDR3, as DNA: TGTGCCAGCAGCTTTCCGGGACTAGTTTACGAGCAGTACTTC. V gene TRBV7-9 combines with J gene TRBJ2-7; the match to TRBD2 covers 8 bases. Germline CDR1 reads SEHNR; CDR2 reads FQNEAQ (reference sequence). Trimming took 3 bases from V and 4 from J; bases not matched to a gene: 5. The CDR3 extends over 14 amino acids.

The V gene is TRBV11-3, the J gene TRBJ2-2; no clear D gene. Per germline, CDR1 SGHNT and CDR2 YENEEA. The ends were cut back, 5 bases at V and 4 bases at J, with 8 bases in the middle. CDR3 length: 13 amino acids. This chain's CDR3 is CASSTDFTGELFF. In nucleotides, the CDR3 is TGTGCCAGCAGCACAGATTTCACCGGGGAGCTGTTTTTT.

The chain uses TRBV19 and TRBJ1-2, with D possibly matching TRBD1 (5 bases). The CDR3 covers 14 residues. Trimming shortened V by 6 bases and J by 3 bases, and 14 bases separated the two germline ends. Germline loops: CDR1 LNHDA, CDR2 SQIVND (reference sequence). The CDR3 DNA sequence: TGTGCCAGTAGCCAGGGAGGTTTGGACTATGGCTACACCTTC. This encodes CASSQGGLDYGYTF.

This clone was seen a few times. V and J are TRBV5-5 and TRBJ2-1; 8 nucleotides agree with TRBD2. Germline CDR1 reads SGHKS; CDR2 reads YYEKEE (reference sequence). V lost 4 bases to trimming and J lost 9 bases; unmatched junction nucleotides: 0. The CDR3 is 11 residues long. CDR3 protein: CASSRGGEQFF. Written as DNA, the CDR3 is TGTGCCAGCAGCCGGGGGGGTGAGCAGTTCTTC.

The CDR3 loop reads CATSSQGDAYGYTF. CDR3 bases: TGTGCCACCTCGTCGCAGGGGGATGCCTATGGCTACACCTTC. The J gene is TRBJ1-2, the V gene TRBV25-1, with 7 bases lining up with TRBD1. The CDR3 is 14 amino acids. With 10 bases clipped from V and 4 bases from J, the junction kept 12 bases outside the gene matches. Per germline, CDR1 MGHDK and CDR2 SYGVNS.

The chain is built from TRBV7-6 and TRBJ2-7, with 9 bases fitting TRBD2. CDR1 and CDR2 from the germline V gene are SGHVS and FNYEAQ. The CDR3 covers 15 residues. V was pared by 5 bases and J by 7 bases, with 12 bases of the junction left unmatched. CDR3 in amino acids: CASSPTASGIGEQYF. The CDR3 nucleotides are TGTGCCAGCAGCCCAACGGCTAGCGGGATCGGGGAGCAGTACTTC. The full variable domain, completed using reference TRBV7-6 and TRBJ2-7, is GAGVSQSPRYKVTKRGQDVALRCDPISGHVSLYWYRQALGQGPEFLTYFNYEAQQDKSGLPNDRFSAERPEGSISTLTIQRTEQRDSAMYRCASSPTASGIGEQYFGPGTRLTVT.